Listed below are T cell receptor beta chains from one sample, sequenced in a study of cytomegalovirus exposure and HLA in healthy donors. Only in-frame clones appear in the TCRdb table, and some are missing; sequencing was by immunoSEQ multiplex PCR. This sample has more than 95,000 clones, with 60% to 85% found just once. The sequenced sample was PBMCs. These receptors were obtained from a woman younger than 35 in good health and CMV-seropositive. The CDR3 runs from the conserved cysteine through the conserved F or W. A D gene is named only where the DNA matches it firmly. A row's size may be missing; if present it is once, few, many or a size class.

clone size	D gene	V gene	J gene	CDR3 protein	CDR3 DNA
NA	TRBD1	TRBV30	TRBJ2-1	CAWSRQGVGEQFF	TGTGCCTGGAGTAGACAGGGGGTTGGTGAGCAGTTCTTC
NA	NA	TRBV18	TRBJ1-5	CASSPLPDSNQPQHF	TGTGCCAGCTCACCACTTCCAGATAGCAATCAGCCCCAGCATTTT
once	NA	TRBV5-6	TRBJ2-3	CASSLGLDDTQYF	TGTGCCAGCAGCTTGGGGCTAGACGATACGCAGTATTTT
NA	NA	TRBV6-1	TRBJ2-7	CASSELIGSYEQYF	TGTGCCAGCAGTGAACTCATCGGGAGCTACGAGCAGTACTTC
NA	NA	TRBV10-3	TRBJ2-1	CAISEGARQFF	TGTGCCATCAGTGAGGGGGCTAGGCAGTTCTTC
NA	NA	TRBV28	TRBJ2-3	CASSSGSSYTDTQYF	TGTGCCAGCAGTTCCGGGAGTAGTTACACAGATACGCAGTATTTT
NA	NA	TRBV6-1	TRBJ1-2	CASSEAARMYGYTF	TGTGCCAGCAGTGAAGCGGCCAGGATGTATGGCTACACCTTC
once	TRBD2	TRBV28	TRBJ2-1	CASSVSGIRDEQFF	TGTGCCAGCAGTGTAAGCGGGATTCGGGATGAGCAGTTCTTC
NA	TRBD1	TRBV25-1	TRBJ2-7	CASRRQGRYEQYF	TGTGCCAGCAGGAGACAGGGCAGATACGAGCAGTACTTC
NA	NA	TRBV30	TRBJ1-1	CAWNSGVGSTEAFF	TGTGCCTGGAATTCGGGGGTGGGATCCACTGAAGCTTTCTTT
NA	NA	TRBV6-6	TRBJ2-1	CASTPTGEDSSEQFF	TGTGCCAGCACACCGACGGGAGAAGACAGCAGTGAGCAGTTCTTC
NA	TRBD2	TRBV19	TRBJ2-5	CASSTGLAGGLWETQYF	TGTGCCAGTAGTACGGGACTAGCGGGAGGGTTGTGGGAGACCCAGTACTTC
NA	TRBD2	TRBV27	TRBJ2-5	CASSSGLAGYETQYF	TGTGCCAGCAGTTCGGGACTAGCGGGATATGAGACCCAGTACTTC
once	NA	TRBV5-1	TRBJ1-5	CASSFSPGDSNQPQHF	TGCGCCAGCAGCTTCTCTCCGGGAGATAGCAATCAGCCCCAGCATTTT
once	NA	TRBV18	TRBJ2-5	CASSPRVGETQYF	TGTGCCAGCTCACCCCGGGTAGGAGAGACCCAGTACTTC
NA	NA	TRBV7-6	TRBJ1-5	CASSFGGEGQPQHF	TGTGCCAGCAGCTTTGGAGGGGAAGGCCAGCCCCAGCATTTT
NA	TRBD1	TRBV5-4	TRBJ2-1	CASSFGTGSYNEQFF	TGTGCCAGCAGCTTCGGGACAGGCTCCTACAATGAGCAGTTCTTC
NA	TRBD1	TRBV30	TRBJ1-1	CAWRGTGGSDTEAFF	TGTGCCTGGAGAGGTACAGGGGGCTCTGACACTGAAGCTTTCTTT
NA	TRBD1	TRBV6-1	TRBJ1-1	CASSADRATEAFF	TGTGCCAGCAGTGCCGACAGGGCCACTGAAGCTTTCTTT
NA	TRBD2	TRBV5-1	TRBJ2-3	CASIEREMGTQYF	TGCGCCAGCATCGAGCGGGAGATGGGGACGCAGTATTTT
NA	TRBD2	TRBV10-3	TRBJ2-1	CAISELGSGIYNEQFF	TGTGCCATCAGTGAGCTGGGAAGCGGGATTTACAATGAGCAGTTCTTC
few	NA	TRBV11-2	TRBJ2-5	CASSLALSGQYF	TGTGCCAGCAGCTTAGCGCTTTCGGGGCAGTACTTC
NA	TRBD1	TRBV5-6	TRBJ1-5	CASSLRTGRYSNQPQHF	TGTGCCAGCAGCCTCCGGACAGGAAGATATAGCAATCAGCCCCAGCATTTT
NA	TRBD2	TRBV7-9	TRBJ2-2	CASSRRGSTGELFF	TGTGCCAGCAGCCGGCGGGGGAGCACCGGGGAGCTGTTTTTT
NA	NA	TRBV4-2	TRBJ2-7	CASSLSLSSYEQYF	TGTGCCAGCAGCCTCTCCCTTAGCTCCTACGAGCAGTACTTC
NA	TRBD1	TRBV28	TRBJ1-6	CASTEHYRGRSPLHF	TGTGCCAGCACCGAACATTACAGGGGCCGATCACCCCTCCACTTT
NA	NA	TRBV28	TRBJ2-4	CASRQIDGLAKNIQYF	TGTGCCAGCAGGCAGATCGACGGACTAGCCAAAAACATTCAGTACTTC
NA	NA	TRBV5-1	TRBJ2-7	CASSLAPTGGAYEQYF	TGCGCCAGCAGCTTGGCGCCCACAGGGGGGGCCTACGAGCAGTACTTC
few	TRBD1	TRBV6-5	TRBJ2-5	CASSSETGGDQYF	TGTGCCAGCAGTTCCGAGACAGGGGGGGACCAGTACTTC
NA	NA	TRBV7-2	TRBJ2-4	CASSLDGNIQYF	TGTGCCAGCAGCTTAGACGGGAACATTCAGTACTTC
once	TRBD1	TRBV5-1	TRBJ2-3	CASSLPTGGFTDTQYF	TGCGCCAGCAGCCTCCCGACAGGGGGTTTTACAGATACGCAGTATTTT
NA	TRBD1	TRBV5-1	TRBJ2-7	CASSEGQGRSEQYF	TGCGCCAGCAGCGAAGGACAGGGTAGATCCGAGCAGTACTTC
few	TRBD2	TRBV5-4	TRBJ2-6	CASSLTILAGESGANVLTF	TGTGCCAGCAGCTTAACAATACTAGCGGGAGAGTCTGGGGCCAACGTCCTGACTTTC
NA	NA	TRBV18	TRBJ1-1	CASSPRDTGRYTEAFF	TGTGCCAGCTCACCAAGGGACACCGGGAGGTACACTGAAGCTTTCTTT
few	TRBD2	TRBV6-5	TRBJ2-1	CASSYSSLAAYNEQFF	TGTGCCAGCAGTTACTCTTCTCTAGCGGCCTACAATGAGCAGTTCTTC
NA	NA	TRBV15	TRBJ2-7	CATSRDRDREQYF	TGTGCCACCAGCAGAGACAGGGATCGCGAGCAGTACTTC
NA	TRBD1	TRBV7-9	TRBJ2-7	CASSLTGDAYEQYF	TGTGCCAGCAGCTTAACAGGGGACGCCTACGAGCAGTACTTC
NA	TRBD1	TRBV9	TRBJ2-3	CASSVNARDRGTDTQYF	TGTGCCAGCAGCGTAAATGCCCGGGACAGGGGGACAGATACGCAGTATTTT
NA	TRBD1	TRBV19	TRBJ1-5	CASTIRQGVSQPQHF	TGTGCCAGTACAATCCGACAGGGTGTTAGTCAGCCCCAGCATTTT
NA	TRBD1	TRBV6-5	TRBJ1-2	CASTLGPGQPYGYTF	TGTGCCAGCACTCTGGGACCGGGACAGCCATATGGCTACACCTTC
few	NA	TRBV5-4	TRBJ1-1	CASSGQQGNTEAFF	TGTGCCAGCAGCGGACAACAGGGGAACACTGAAGCTTTCTTT
NA	TRBD2	TRBV4-1	TRBJ2-1	CASSQEGGAGGKALFF	TGCGCCAGCAGCCAAGAAGGGGGTGCGGGGGGGAAAGCTCTTTTCTTC
NA	NA	TRBV30	TRBJ1-2	CASGNYGYTF	TGTGCCTCCGGTAACTATGGCTACACCTTC
NA	NA	TRBV28	TRBJ2-6	CASSFRSSGANVLTF	TGTGCCAGCAGTTTCCGGTCTTCTGGGGCCAACGTCCTGACTTTC
NA	NA	TRBV25-1	TRBJ2-6	CASRRTAGANVLTF	TGTGCCAGCAGGCGGACAGCTGGGGCCAACGTCCTGACTTTC
NA	TRBD2	TRBV2	TRBJ2-1	CASSETSGRVINEQFF	TGTGCCAGCAGTGAGACTAGCGGGAGAGTGATCAATGAGCAGTTCTTC
NA	TRBD2	TRBV28	TRBJ2-5	CASSSRTSGREETQYF	TGTGCCAGCAGCTCCCGGACTAGCGGGAGGGAAGAGACCCAGTACTTC
NA	TRBD2	TRBV5-4	TRBJ2-3	CASSRTSVSTDTQYF	TGTGCCAGCAGCCGGACTAGCGTAAGCACAGATACGCAGTATTTT
few	NA	TRBV13	TRBJ1-2	CASSLQNSYGYTF	TGTGCCAGCAGTCTACAGAACTCCTATGGCTACACCTTC
once	NA	TRBV7-3	TRBJ2-1	CASSSQGSVGEQFF	TGTGCCAGCAGCTCCCAGGGTTCCGTGGGTGAGCAGTTCTTC
NA	TRBD1	TRBV28	TRBJ1-2	CASRSRRTGIRFDGYTF	TGTGCCAGCAGAAGCCGGCGGACAGGGATTCGTTTTGATGGCTACACCTTC
few	NA	TRBV5-6	TRBJ2-1	CASSLAMSSYNEQFF	TGTGCCAGCAGCCTAGCGATGTCATCCTACAATGAGCAGTTCTTC
NA	NA	TRBV7-9	TRBJ2-7	CASSNRAQVGEQYF	TGTGCCAGCAGCAACAGGGCCCAGGTCGGTGAGCAGTACTTC
NA	TRBD2	TRBV15	TRBJ2-7	CATSTSGYEQYF	TGTGCCACCAGCACTAGCGGCTACGAGCAGTACTTC